Each of the 27 T cell receptor beta chains below was sequenced from the same sample in a study of radiation and T cells in renal cell carcinoma. Regarding time point: blood 2 weeks post-SBRT. The treatment denotes: 15 Gy SBRT to primary tumor, nephrectomy 4 weeks later. The method was immunoSEQ multiplex PCR; TCRdb's version includes in-frame clones alone and lacks a portion of them. Of 40,000 to 60,000 clones detected, 75% to 85% appear once; the ten largest clones hold 29%. Sequencing used blood, obtained from a patient whose treatment included radiotherapy and nephrectomy. Receptor source: a woman between 65 and 79 years old with renal cell carcinoma.

This chain uses TRBV27 with TRBJ2-2; 10 positions match TRBD2. Trimming cost V 5 bases and J 7 bases; bases outside gene matches: 10. This CDR3 spans 16 amino acids. CDR1 MNHEY and CDR2 SMNVEV come from the germline V gene (reference sequence). The CDR3 DNA sequence: TGTGCCAGCAGTCGGATTGGAGCGGGAGGGGTCGGGGAGCTGTTTTTT. Translating gives CASSRIGAGGVGELFF.

The chain employs TRBV6-5 and TRBJ2-7; the match to TRBD2 covers 9 bases. The CDR3 is made up of 15 amino acids. Unmatched junction bases numbered 5, after V lost 0 bases and J lost 5 bases. Germline CDR1 is MNHEY and CDR2 is SVGAGI. CDR3 sequence (DNA): TGTGCCAGCAGTTACTCGGGGACTAGCCCCAACGAGCAGTACTTC. It codes for CASSYSGTSPNEQYF.

The CDR3 reads CASSVSASERTDTQYF. The CDR3 bases are TGTGCCAGCAGCGTATCGGCTAGCGAGCGCACAGATACGCAGTATTTT. The chain joins TRBV9 to TRBJ2-3, with a weak D call TRBD2 (6 bases). The CDR3 spans 16 residues. Trimming removed 1 base from V and 1 base from J, with 13 bases in between. CDR1 is SGDLS and CDR2 is YYNGEE in the germline V gene.

This clone showed up just a few times. This chain joins TRBV4-1 and TRBJ1-2; D possibly corresponds to TRBD1 (5 bases). The CDR3 is 16 residues long. The germline CDR1 and CDR2 sequences are MGHRA and YSYEKL. Deletions cut 6 bases from V and 9 bases from J, with 26 bases between. CDR3 sequence: CASSLLSRERGTRYTF. The CDR3 bases are TGCGCCAGCAGTCTGTTATCAAGGGAGAGAGGGACCCGCTACACCTTC.

This chain uses TRBV6-5 with TRBJ2-5; TRBD2 aligns across 9 bases. Germline CDR1 reads MNHEY; CDR2 reads SVGAGI. This CDR3 contains 15 residues. The V gene end was trimmed by 0 bases and the J gene end by 3 bases; junction bases not matched to a gene: 2. DNA of the CDR3: TGTGCCAGCAGTTACTCCGTAGCGGGGGAAGAGACCCAGTACTTC. Residues: CASSYSVAGEETQYF.

The chain has TRBV7-2 and TRBJ1-4; 8 bases map to TRBD1. The J segment lost 5 bases and the V segment lost 3 bases, leaving 2 bases of the junction unmatched. The CDR3 runs to 14 residues. From germline, CDR1 is SGHTA and CDR2 FQGNSA. Here the CDR3 DNA reads TGTGCCAGCAGCTTCCGGGACAGGAATGAAAAACTGTTTTTT. Protein sequence: CASSFRDRNEKLFF.

This clone appeared once. V usage is TRBV7-9 and J usage is TRBJ2-7; 13 positions agree with TRBD2. Trimming took 5 bases from V and 0 from J; bases not matched to a gene: 10. CDR1 and CDR2 from the germline V gene are SEHNR and FQNEAQ (reference sequence). The CDR3 totals 18 residues. The CDR3 spells CASSPSRTSGGVSYEQYF. The CDR3 nucleotides read TGTGCCAGCAGCCCTTCCCGGACTAGCGGGGGCGTCTCCTACGAGCAGTACTTC.

The V call is TRBV6-1, the J call TRBJ2-7; possible D gene TRBD1, 5 bases. Germline values: CDR1 MNHNS, CDR2 SASEGT. The CDR3 runs to 14 residues. V lost 2 bases, J lost 4 bases, and 12 bases lay in between. CDR3 in DNA: TGTGCCAGCAGTGAATCCAGAAGGGGATACGAGCAGTACTTC. Residues: CASSESRRGYEQYF.

CDR3 DNA: TGCGCCAGCAGCCTCGGGACAGTCGAAAACATTCAGTACTTC. Amino acid sequence: CASSLGTVENIQYF. The chain has TRBV5-1 and TRBJ2-4; TRBD1 matches at 7 bases. Germline V gene data show CDR1 as SGHRS and CDR2 as YFSETQ. V dropped 4 bases and J dropped 5; count of bases not matched to a gene: 6. The CDR3 loop spans 14 amino acids.

This chain joins TRBV27 and TRBJ2-5, with a weak D call TRBD1 (6 bases). The CDR3 covers 13 residues. Trimming pared 5 bases from V and 4 bases from J, leaving 11 bases between. In germline, CDR1 is MNHEY, CDR2 SMNVEV (reference sequence). This CDR3 is CASSRQAPETQYF. The CDR3 coding sequence is TGTGCCAGCAGTCGACAGGCCCCAGAGACCCAGTACTTC.

J is TRBJ1-3 and V is TRBV5-6; D is ambiguous. V lost 1 base to trimming and J lost 3 bases, with 11 bases between them. The CDR3 length is 15 residues. From germline, CDR1 is SGHDT and CDR2 YYEEEE. CDR3 DNA sequence: TGTGCCAGCAGCTTGATCATGGCGAGTGGAAACACCATATATTTT. It codes for CASSLIMASGNTIYF.

This sequence joins TRBV10-3 and TRBJ2-5, with D hard to call. The CDR3 length is 17 residues. Germline V gene data show CDR1 as ENHRY and CDR2 as SYGVKD. Trimming removed 3 bases from V and 4 bases from J, with 21 bases in between. This chain's CDR3 is CAISEGRGPRLPETQYF. In DNA, the CDR3 is TGTGCCATCAGTGAAGGGCGAGGACCTCGACTCCCAGAGACCCAGTACTTC.

The chain recombines TRBV5-1 with TRBJ2-3; 14 nucleotides match TRBD2. The CDR3 extends over 18 amino acids. Germline V lookup: CDR1 SGHRS, CDR2 YFSETQ. The J segment lost 1 base and the V segment lost 4 bases, leaving 8 bases of the junction unmatched. The CDR3 DNA follows: TGCGCCAGCAGCACCGGGACTAGCGGGAGTTGGGGCACAGATACGCAGTATTTT. Translated: CASSTGTSGSWGTDTQYF.

This clone was seen a few times. The V gene is TRBV18, the J gene TRBJ1-1; D gene ambiguous. Germline V CDR1 and CDR2: KGHSH, LQKENI. The CDR3 extends over 13 amino acids. Deletions cut 6 bases from V and 7 bases from J, with 15 bases between. CDR3 amino acids: CASSSDRFNEAFF. CDR3 DNA: TGTGCCAGCTCCAGCGACCGTTTTAATGAAGCTTTCTTT.

The gene calls are TRBV27 and TRBJ2-7; D unresolved. The germline V and J ends were trimmed by 5 bases and 2 bases, with 16 bases remaining between them. CDR1 is MNHEY, CDR2 SMNVEV, per germline (reference sequence). This CDR3 is 15 amino acids long. CDR3 nucleotides: TGTGCCAGCAGTGCTCACGCCCCAACAACCTACGAGCAGTACTTC. This translates into CASSAHAPTTYEQYF.

The chain recombines TRBV19 with TRBJ2-1; possibly TRBD1 for D (6 bases). With 7 bases removed from V and 5 bases from J, the gap between germline ends came to 12 bases. Germline-derived CDR1 and CDR2 are LNHDA and SQIVND (reference sequence). The CDR3 covers 13 residues. The CDR3 coding sequence is TGTGCCAGTATGAGGGACACCAACAATGAGCAGTTCTTC. Encoded protein: CASMRDTNNEQFF.

Here the CDR3 DNA reads TGTGCCAGCAGTGAAAGGACCGAGGGGACCGATACGCAGTATTTT. This sequence encodes CASSERTEGTDTQYF. This chain joins TRBV6-1 and TRBJ2-3, with D perhaps given as TRBD1 or TRBD2 (5 bases each). The CDR3 spans 15 residues. V was pared by 2 bases and J by 6 bases, with 15 bases between. Germline V gives CDR1 MNHNS, CDR2 SASEGT.

V gene TRBV6-5 combines with J gene TRBJ1-4, with a possible D match to TRBD1 (5 bases). V lost 6 bases to trimming and J lost 2 bases, with 10 bases between them. The length of the CDR3 is 14 residues. Germline CDR1 is MNHEY and CDR2 is SVGAGI. The CDR3 bases are TGTGCCAGCAGAGACCGGGGCACTAATGAAAAACTGTTTTTT. Translated: CASRDRGTNEKLFF.

This sequence joins TRBV4-2 and TRBJ1-1; D is unresolved. This CDR3 has 14 residues. V was cut by 0 bases and J by 4 bases, with 9 bases left in between. Germline lookup yields CDR1 LGHNA and CDR2 YNFKEQ. The CDR3 coding sequence is TGTGCCAGCAGCCAAGATGGCATCGGCACTGAAGCTTTCTTT. Amino acids: CASSQDGIGTEAFF.

V and J are TRBV2 and TRBJ1-2; D might be TRBD1 (6 bases). The CDR3 contains 13 residues. From germline, CDR1 is SNHLY and CDR2 FYNNEI. Trimming removed 8 bases at V and 2 bases at J, with 12 bases between. CDR3 residues: CASRDNNNYGYTF. CDR3 nucleotide sequence: TGTGCCAGCCGGGACAACAACAACTATGGCTACACCTTC. Variable domain in full (rest from reference TRBV2 and TRBJ1-2): EPEVTQTPSHQVTQMGQEVILRCVPISNHLYFYWYRQILGQKVEFLVSFYNNEISEKSEIFDDQFSVERPDGSNFTLKIRSTKLEDSAMYFCASRDNNNYGYTFGSGTRLTVV.

V is TRBV10-2 and J is TRBJ2-7; no firm D call. V lost 0 bases, J lost 5 bases, and 17 bases lay in between. The CDR3 is made up of 16 amino acids. From germline, CDR1 is WSHSY and CDR2 SAAADI. CDR3 coding DNA: TGCGCCAGCAGTGAGTCTCTGTCAGGTCCCAAGGACGAGCAGTACTTC. As protein: CASSESLSGPKDEQYF.

V gene TRBV29-1 combines with J gene TRBJ1-1; D unclear. Germline V lookup: CDR1 SQVTM, CDR2 ANQGSEA. The V and J ends lost 6 bases and 1 base respectively, with 6 bases between them. This CDR3 is 11 amino acids long. The CDR3 loop is CSVLGNTEAFF. In DNA form, the CDR3 reads TGCAGCGTGTTGGGGAACACTGAAGCTTTCTTT. The variable domain in full, with the rest retrieved from reference TRBV29-1 and TRBJ1-1, is SAVISQKPSRDICQRGTSLTIQCQVDSQVTMMFWYRQQPGQSLTLIATANQGSEATYESGFVIDKFPISRPNLTFSTLTVSNMSPEDSSIYLCSVLGNTEAFFGQGTRLTVV.

In its sample, this clone was seen once. The chain combines TRBV6-1 with TRBJ2-4; 10 bases map to TRBD1. CDR1 and CDR2 from the germline V gene are MNHNS and SASEGT. Trimming took 4 bases from V and 5 from J; bases not matched to a gene: 2. This CDR3 region has 14 residues. This chain's CDR3 is CASSGGTGENIQYF. The CDR3 DNA is TGTGCCAGCAGTGGAGGGACAGGGGAAAACATTCAGTACTTC.

The DNA of the CDR3 is TGTGCCAGCAGCCCCATGGGCGGGTGGGAGACCCAGTACTTC. Its protein is CASSPMGGWETQYF. The V and J genes are TRBV7-9 and TRBJ2-5; TRBD2 might be the D (5 bases). Trimming stripped 5 bases from V and 5 bases from J, with 15 bases between. Germline lookup yields CDR1 SEHNR and CDR2 FQNEAQ (reference sequence). This CDR3 contains 14 residues.

The chain carries TRBV7-6 and TRBJ1-1; D unresolved. Trimming shortened V by 8 bases and J by 2 bases, and 9 bases separated the two germline ends. The CDR3 consists of 12 residues. Germline lookup yields CDR1 SGHVS and CDR2 FNYEAQ. The CDR3 reads CASSAGNTEAFF. The CDR3 bases are TGTGCCAGCTCCGCGGGTAACACTGAAGCTTTCTTT.

This clone was observed a handful of times. V gene TRBV11-2 combines with J gene TRBJ1-5; D gene uncertain. Germline CDR1 SGHAT, CDR2 FQNNGV. Trimming took off 4 bases at V and 5 bases at J, with 12 bases between the two ends. CDR3 length: 14 amino acids. CDR3 sequence reads: CASSSNDGDQPQHF. CDR3 in DNA: TGTGCCAGCAGCTCTAATGACGGGGATCAGCCCCAGCATTTT.

This rearrangement joins TRBV5-5 to TRBJ2-1; no clear D. Germline CDR1 SGHKS, CDR2 YYEKEE (reference sequence). This CDR3 comprises 14 residues. V gave up 4 bases and J gave up 2 bases, with 10 bases separating them. CDR3 nucleotide sequence: TGTGCCAGCAGCAGAGGTACTACCTACAATGAGCAGTTCTTC. Translated, it gives CASSRGTTYNEQFF. The full variable domain, in which reference TRBV5-5 and TRBJ2-1 provide the parts outside the CDR3, is DAGVTQSPTHLIKTRGQQVTLRCSPISGHKSVSWYQQVLGQGPQFIFQYYEKEERGRGNFPDRFSARQFPNYSSELNVNALLLGDSALYLCASSRGTTYNEQFFGPGTRLTVL.